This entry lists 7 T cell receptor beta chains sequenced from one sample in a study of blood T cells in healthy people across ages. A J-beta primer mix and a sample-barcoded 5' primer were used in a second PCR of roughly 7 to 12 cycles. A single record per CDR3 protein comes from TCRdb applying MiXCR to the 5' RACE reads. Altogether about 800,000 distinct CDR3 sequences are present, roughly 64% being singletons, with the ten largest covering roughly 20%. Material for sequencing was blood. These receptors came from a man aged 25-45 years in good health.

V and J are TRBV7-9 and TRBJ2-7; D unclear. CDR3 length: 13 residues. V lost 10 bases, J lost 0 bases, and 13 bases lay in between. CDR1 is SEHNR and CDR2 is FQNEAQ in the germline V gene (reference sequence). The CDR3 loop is CATRVPSSYEQYF. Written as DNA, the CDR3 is TGTGCCACTAGGGTTCCGAGCTCCTACGAGCAGTACTTC.

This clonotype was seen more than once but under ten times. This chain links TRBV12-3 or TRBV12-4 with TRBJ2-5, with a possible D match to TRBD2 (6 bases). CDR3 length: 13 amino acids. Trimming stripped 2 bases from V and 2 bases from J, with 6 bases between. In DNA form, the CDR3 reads TGTGCCAGCAGTTTACGGGAGCAAGAGACCCAGTACTTC. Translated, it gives CASSLREQETQYF.

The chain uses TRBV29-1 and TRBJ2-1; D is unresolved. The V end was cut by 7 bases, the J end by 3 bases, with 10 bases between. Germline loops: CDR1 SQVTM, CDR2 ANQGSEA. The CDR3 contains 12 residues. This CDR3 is CSADADYNEQFF. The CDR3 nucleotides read TGCAGCGCTGACGCAGACTACAATGAGCAGTTCTTC.

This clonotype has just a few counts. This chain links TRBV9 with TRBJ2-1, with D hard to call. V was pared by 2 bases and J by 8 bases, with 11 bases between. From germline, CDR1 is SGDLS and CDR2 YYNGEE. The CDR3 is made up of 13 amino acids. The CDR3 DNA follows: TGTGCCAGCAGCGTCGATAGAAGCCATGAGCAGTTCTTC. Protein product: CASSVDRSHEQFF. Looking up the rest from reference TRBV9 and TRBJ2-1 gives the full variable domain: DSGVTQTPKHLITATGQRVTLRCSPRSGDLSVYWYQQSLDQGLQFLIQYYNGEERAKGNILERFSAQQFPDLHSELNLSSLELGDSALYFCASSVDRSHEQFFGPGTRLTVL.

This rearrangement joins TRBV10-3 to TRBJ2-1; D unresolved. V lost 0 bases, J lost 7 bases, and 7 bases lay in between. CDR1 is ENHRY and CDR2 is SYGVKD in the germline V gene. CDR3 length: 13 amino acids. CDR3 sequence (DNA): TGTGCCATCAGTGAGTCTCGACCGAATGAGCAGTTCTTC. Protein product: CAISESRPNEQFF.

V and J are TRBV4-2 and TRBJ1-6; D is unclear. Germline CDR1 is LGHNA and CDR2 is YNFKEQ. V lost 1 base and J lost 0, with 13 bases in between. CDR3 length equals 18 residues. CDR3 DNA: TGTGCCAGCAGCCAAGTGTTGCAGGCGAGCTCCTATAATTCACCCCTCCACTTT. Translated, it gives CASSQVLQASSYNSPLHF.

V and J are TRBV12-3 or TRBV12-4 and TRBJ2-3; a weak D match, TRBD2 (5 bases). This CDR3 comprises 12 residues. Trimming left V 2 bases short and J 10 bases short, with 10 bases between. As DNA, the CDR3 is TGTGCCAGCAGTTTAAGAGCGGAAGCGCAGTATTTT. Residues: CASSLRAEAQYF.